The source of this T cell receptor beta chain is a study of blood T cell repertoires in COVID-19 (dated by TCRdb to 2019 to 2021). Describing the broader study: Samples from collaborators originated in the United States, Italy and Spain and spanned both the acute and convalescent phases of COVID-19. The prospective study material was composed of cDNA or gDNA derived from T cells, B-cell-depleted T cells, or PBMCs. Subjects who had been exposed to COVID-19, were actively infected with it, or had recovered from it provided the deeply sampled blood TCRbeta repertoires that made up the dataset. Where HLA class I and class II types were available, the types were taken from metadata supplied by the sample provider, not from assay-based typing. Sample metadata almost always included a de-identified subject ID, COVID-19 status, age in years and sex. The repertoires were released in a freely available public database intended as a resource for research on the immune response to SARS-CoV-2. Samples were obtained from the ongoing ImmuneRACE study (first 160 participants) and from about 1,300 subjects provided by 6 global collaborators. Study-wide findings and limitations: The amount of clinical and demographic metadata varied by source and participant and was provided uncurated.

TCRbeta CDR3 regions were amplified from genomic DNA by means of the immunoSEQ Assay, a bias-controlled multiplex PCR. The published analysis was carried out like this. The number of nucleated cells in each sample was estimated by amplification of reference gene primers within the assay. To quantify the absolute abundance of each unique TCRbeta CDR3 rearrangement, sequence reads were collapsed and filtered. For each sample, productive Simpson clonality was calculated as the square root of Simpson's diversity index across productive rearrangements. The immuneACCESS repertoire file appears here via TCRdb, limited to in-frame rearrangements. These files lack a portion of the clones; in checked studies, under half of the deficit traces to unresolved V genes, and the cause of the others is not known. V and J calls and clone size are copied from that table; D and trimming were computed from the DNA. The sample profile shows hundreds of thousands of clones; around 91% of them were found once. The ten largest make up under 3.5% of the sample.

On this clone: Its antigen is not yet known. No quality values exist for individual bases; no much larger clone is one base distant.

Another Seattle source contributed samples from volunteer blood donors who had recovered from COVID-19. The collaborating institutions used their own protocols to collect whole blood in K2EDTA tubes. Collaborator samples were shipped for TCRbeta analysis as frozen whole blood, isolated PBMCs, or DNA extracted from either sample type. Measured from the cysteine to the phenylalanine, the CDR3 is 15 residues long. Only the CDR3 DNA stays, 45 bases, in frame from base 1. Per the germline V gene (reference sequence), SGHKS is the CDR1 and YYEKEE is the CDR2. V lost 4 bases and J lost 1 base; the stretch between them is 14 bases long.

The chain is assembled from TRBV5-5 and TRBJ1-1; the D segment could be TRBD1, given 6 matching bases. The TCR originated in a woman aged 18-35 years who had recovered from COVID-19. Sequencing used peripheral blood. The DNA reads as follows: TGTGCCAGCAGCGGACAGAGCCCTCAGAACACTGAAGCTTTCTTT. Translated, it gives CASSGQSPQNTEAFF.